This T cell receptor beta chain was recorded in a study of shared clonotypes between healthy human individuals. Approximately 210 ng DNA, about 33,000 T cell genomes, went into each sorted-subset replicate PCR. In the source study's methods: Junction-only sequences without quality scores were provided by ImmunoSEQ, so filtering was different. Assay used: immunoSEQ multiplex PCR; TCRdb lists only in-frame clones, some missing. The V and J calls and clone size come from that table; D and trimming were worked out from the DNA. The sample lists a few million clones; approximately 93% were seen once. Study-wide findings and caveats: Rarefaction showed that sequencing of sorted subsets was incomplete (despite large depth).

Germline CDR1 SSHAT, CDR2 FNYEAQ (reference sequence). The CDR3 loop spans 18 amino acids. Trimming took 1 base from V and 4 from J; bases not matched to a gene: 10. This clone occurred once. Its antigen remains unidentified. The source of this sequence is a man aged 18-30 years in good health. Some clones in this sample may be carry-over from other donors' samples. The sample comprised naive CD4+ T cells from PBMCs. Subset of the sample: CD45RA+ positively selected. The chain recombines TRBV7-7 with TRBJ2-2; 9 bases are a match to TRBD1. For the CDR3, the DNA is TGTGCCAGCAGCTTAGATCCACCGGGACAGGGTCGCACCGGGGAGCTGTTTTTT. The encoded protein is CASSLDPPGQGRTGELFF.